The sequence of this T cell receptor (beta chain) was determined in a study of cytomegalovirus exposure and HLA in healthy donors. Study-wide results and limits: Per a later analysis, HLA-associated TCR beta chains showed more clonal expansion than other, equally common TCR beta chains. For most TCR beta V segments, an earlier analysis put the productive rate at about 87% or about 30% of the time. Trimming of TCR beta V- and J-genes showed a link, identified in a later analysis, to a missense DCLRE1C variant.

The CDR3 has 20 residues. Germline-derived CDR1 and CDR2 are LGHNA and YSLEER. Deletions cut 1 base from V and 0 bases from J, with 21 bases between. It was with 60 Vbeta and 13 Jbeta primers that the PCR ran. Original processing notes: A follow-up analysis tallied 86 million or so unique TCR beta chains, roughly 11 million shared. The protocol was immunoSEQ multiplex PCR, while the TCRdb copy is restricted to in-frame clones and leaves out a portion. Clonal size and the V and J genes are those of that table, whereas D and trimming came from the DNA. The sample includes some 40,000 clones, approximately 63% of them seen just once. A remark on this clone: The antigen remains undetermined.

The rearrangement uses TRBV4-3 and TRBJ1-4; possibly TRBD1 for D (6 bases). The sequencing input was PBMCs. The origin of this receptor is a man in his forties in good health and CMV-seronegative. The CDR3 here is CASSQGDILRGFATNEKLFF. CDR3 coding DNA: TGCGCCAGCAGCCAAGGGGACATATTAAGAGGTTTTGCAACTAATGAAAAACTGTTTTTT.